This T cell receptor beta chain was retrieved from a study of control samples from healthy donors and cancer patients. This clone has just a few counts. The CDR3 extends over 13 amino acids. The germline V gene encodes CDR1 SGHNT and CDR2 YENEEA. V shed 5 bases and J shed 1 base, with 8 bases lying between them. TCRdb's copy holds only in-frame clones and misses some; the assay was immunoSEQ multiplex PCR. Here the sample spans 150,000 or so clones, over 85% being singletons. The rearrangement uses TRBV11-3 and TRBJ1-1; no clear D. The sequencing input was blood. This receptor was taken from a man aged 18 to 35 in good health. The CDR3 DNA sequence: TGTGCCAGCAGCCGCCAGGAGAACACTGAAGCTTTCTTT. Translation: CASSRQENTEAFF. Complete variable domain (other parts from reference TRBV11-3 and TRBJ1-1): EAGVVQSPRYKIIEKKQPVAFWCNPISGHNTLYWYLQNLGQGPELLIRYENEEAVDDSQLPKDRFSAERLKGVDSTLKIQPAELGDSAVYLCASSRQENTEAFFGQGTRLTVV.